One TCR beta chain is described in this entry. Its antigen is still unknown. The sample is drawn from a study of T cell responses to AZD1222 COVID-19 vaccine. General study points: All repertoire sampling was performed exclusively after the peak T cell response.

Trimming took 5 bases from V and 0 from J, leaving 5 bases between them. This CDR3 region has 13 residues. CDR1 is LNHDA, CDR2 SQIVND, per germline (reference sequence). Clones were sequenced by immunoSEQ multiplex PCR, and TCRdb holds only the in-frame ones, with some missing. In the table there are over 85,000 clones, around nine tenths of which are singletons. This chain links TRBV19 with TRBJ2-1, with D perhaps matching TRBD1 (5 bases). The sequence was obtained from an adult who received the AZD1222 COVID-19 vaccine. Specimen: peripheral blood, collected 28 days after the second AZD1222 dose. This CDR3 reads CASSQGSYNEQFF. DNA for the CDR3: TGTGCCAGTAGTCAGGGCTCCTACAATGAGCAGTTCTTC.